Listed below are T cell receptor beta chains from one sample, sequenced in a study of CD8+ T cells in alopecia areata. Sequenced by immunoSEQ multiplex PCR; TCRdb stores in-frame clones only, minus some. The sample gives hundreds of thousands of clones, under 80% of which show up once; 1.2% is in the top ten. Sequenced here: CD4+ T cells sorted from blood, sampled at week 0. The receptors originated from a human donor with alopecia areata. Both conserved end residues are part of each CDR3. The order of the fields is CDR3 DNA, CDR3 protein, D gene, clone size, J gene, V gene. A D gene is named only where the DNA matches it firmly. Not all rows give a size; the values are once, few, many and, for expanded clones, a class.

CDR3 DNA: TGCGCCAGCAGCTCTGACAGGTCAGGGAGCACTGAAGCTTTCTTT
CDR3 protein: CASSSDRSGSTEAFF
D gene: NA
clone size: NA
J gene: TRBJ1-1
V gene: TRBV5-1

CDR3 DNA: TGTGCCAGCAGCCGTACCCTGACATTCAACTATGGCTACACCTTC
CDR3 protein: CASSRTLTFNYGYTF
D gene: NA
clone size: many
J gene: TRBJ1-2
V gene: TRBV5-6

CDR3 DNA: TGTGCCAGCATGCGACACGGGGACACCTCAAATTCACCCCTCCACTTT
CDR3 protein: CASMRHGDTSNSPLHF
D gene: NA
clone size: NA
J gene: TRBJ1-6
V gene: TRBV7-9

CDR3 DNA: TGTGCCAGCGCGGGACAGCAAGAGACCCAGTACTTC
CDR3 protein: CASAGQQETQYF
D gene: NA
clone size: NA
J gene: TRBJ2-5
V gene: TRBV5-6

CDR3 DNA: TGTGCCAGCAGCGCAAGGTTTGGGGCCAACGTCCTGACTTTC
CDR3 protein: CASSARFGANVLTF
D gene: NA
clone size: NA
J gene: TRBJ2-6
V gene: TRBV14

CDR3 DNA: TGTGCCTGGAGTGTGGGCAGGGGGGCTAACTATGGCTACACCTTC
CDR3 protein: CAWSVGRGANYGYTF
D gene: TRBD1
clone size: NA
J gene: TRBJ1-2
V gene: TRBV30

CDR3 DNA: TGTGCCAGCAGTCGACAGTTCCCGCAGTATTTT
CDR3 protein: CASSRQFPQYF
D gene: NA
clone size: NA
J gene: TRBJ2-3
V gene: TRBV6-1

CDR3 DNA: TGTGCCATCAGAGGCAGCCAAGAGACCCAGTACTTC
CDR3 protein: CAIRGSQETQYF
D gene: NA
clone size: few
J gene: TRBJ2-5
V gene: TRBV10-3

CDR3 DNA: TGCGCCAGCAGCTTCCGGGACAGGGTTAGTGGCTACACCTTC
CDR3 protein: CASSFRDRVSGYTF
D gene: TRBD1
clone size: NA
J gene: TRBJ1-2
V gene: TRBV5-1

CDR3 DNA: TGTGCCAGCAGCGCTTGGGACAGTAACACTGAAGCTTTCTTT
CDR3 protein: CASSAWDSNTEAFF
D gene: TRBD1
clone size: NA
J gene: TRBJ1-1
V gene: TRBV7-6

CDR3 DNA: TGTGCCAGCAGCAAAGGGGGTCTGGAGACCCAGTACTTC
CDR3 protein: CASSKGGLETQYF
D gene: NA
clone size: NA
J gene: TRBJ2-5
V gene: TRBV5-4

CDR3 DNA: TGTGCCAGCAGCTTGGGACAGGGGGACACTGAAGCTTTCTTT
CDR3 protein: CASSLGQGDTEAFF
D gene: TRBD1
clone size: NA
J gene: TRBJ1-1
V gene: TRBV7-9

CDR3 DNA: TGTGCCATCAGTGAATCGGGGTTTAGCTATGGCTACACCTTC
CDR3 protein: CAISESGFSYGYTF
D gene: NA
clone size: once
J gene: TRBJ1-2
V gene: TRBV10-3

CDR3 DNA: TGTGCCAGCAATCGGGCTACCTCCGGGGAGCTGTTTTTT
CDR3 protein: CASNRATSGELFF
D gene: NA
clone size: NA
J gene: TRBJ2-2
V gene: TRBV19

CDR3 DNA: TGTGCCAGCAGCTCGTACAGGGGAAATCAGCCCCAGCATTTT
CDR3 protein: CASSSYRGNQPQHF
D gene: TRBD1
clone size: NA
J gene: TRBJ1-5
V gene: TRBV5-6

CDR3 DNA: TGTGCCAGCAGCTACCCAAGACACTCTGGGGCCAACGTCCTGACTTTC
CDR3 protein: CASSYPRHSGANVLTF
D gene: NA
clone size: few
J gene: TRBJ2-6
V gene: TRBV11-2

CDR3 DNA: TGTGCCAGCAGTTACTCGGCGGCGGTTGGTGAAGCTTTCTTT
CDR3 protein: CASSYSAAVGEAFF
D gene: NA
clone size: NA
J gene: TRBJ1-1
V gene: TRBV6-6

CDR3 DNA: TGTGCCATCAGTGAAGGGGTAGCCGGTTCACCCCTCCACTTT
CDR3 protein: CAISEGVAGSPLHF
D gene: NA
clone size: NA
J gene: TRBJ1-6
V gene: TRBV10-3

CDR3 DNA: TGTGCCTGGAGTATGGGGGGCCAGCCCCAGCATTTT
CDR3 protein: CAWSMGGQPQHF
D gene: NA
clone size: few
J gene: TRBJ1-5
V gene: TRBV30

CDR3 DNA: TGTGCCAGCAGCTTAGATCGACGGCTAGTCAGGGGTGAGACCCAGTACTTC
CDR3 protein: CASSLDRRLVRGETQYF
D gene: NA
clone size: few
J gene: TRBJ2-5
V gene: TRBV11-2

CDR3 DNA: TGCAGCGCCCACGGGAGCTCCTACAATGAGCAGTTCTTC
CDR3 protein: CSAHGSSYNEQFF
D gene: NA
clone size: NA
J gene: TRBJ2-1
V gene: TRBV29-1

CDR3 DNA: TGTGCCTGGAATCGGGGAATGCATACGCAGTATTTT
CDR3 protein: CAWNRGMHTQYF
D gene: NA
clone size: NA
J gene: TRBJ2-3
V gene: TRBV30

CDR3 DNA: TGTGCCACCAGCAGAGATCGATCCGGGGCAGGGGTGGCTTTCTTT
CDR3 protein: CATSRDRSGAGVAFF
D gene: NA
clone size: few
J gene: TRBJ1-1
V gene: TRBV15

CDR3 DNA: TGCAGCGTTGCCCGAGCTAAGGGACAGGGGGGAGGGAACTATGGCTACACCTTC
CDR3 protein: CSVARAKGQGGGNYGYTF
D gene: TRBD1
clone size: few
J gene: TRBJ1-2
V gene: TRBV29-1

CDR3 DNA: TGTGCCTCACGGAGTGGCCCTAGCACAGATACGCAGTATTTT
CDR3 protein: CASRSGPSTDTQYF
D gene: NA
clone size: few
J gene: TRBJ2-3
V gene: TRBV10-3

CDR3 DNA: TGTGCCTGGAGCCCGGCCTCGAGCCCTCAGCCCCAGCATTTT
CDR3 protein: CAWSPASSPQPQHF
D gene: NA
clone size: once
J gene: TRBJ1-5
V gene: TRBV30

CDR3 DNA: TGCAGTGCCTCGAGGAGCGACATTCAGTACTTC
CDR3 protein: CSASRSDIQYF
D gene: NA
clone size: NA
J gene: TRBJ2-4
V gene: TRBV20-1

CDR3 DNA: TGCAGCGTTGAATCCGGGGGGAATCAGCCCCAGCATTTT
CDR3 protein: CSVESGGNQPQHF
D gene: NA
clone size: NA
J gene: TRBJ1-5
V gene: TRBV29-1

CDR3 DNA: TGCGCCAGCAGCCAAGTCCAGGGGACTAATTCACCCCTCCACTTT
CDR3 protein: CASSQVQGTNSPLHF
D gene: NA
clone size: NA
J gene: TRBJ1-6
V gene: TRBV4-3

CDR3 DNA: TGTGCCAGCAGTAAACTAGACAGCACGACCTTCTACGAGCAGTACTTC
CDR3 protein: CASSKLDSTTFYEQYF
D gene: NA
clone size: NA
J gene: TRBJ2-7
V gene: TRBV27

CDR3 DNA: TGTGCCAGCAGCTTTCTAGCGGGGGGGCTGAATGAGCAGTTCTTC
CDR3 protein: CASSFLAGGLNEQFF
D gene: TRBD2
clone size: NA
J gene: TRBJ2-1
V gene: TRBV6-4

CDR3 DNA: TGTGCCAGCAGCAAGACGGGCCTCCAAGAGACCCAGTACTTC
CDR3 protein: CASSKTGLQETQYF
D gene: NA
clone size: few
J gene: TRBJ2-5
V gene: TRBV7-2

CDR3 DNA: TGTGCCAGCAGTGGAGGGGCTCTAAACACTGAAGCTTTCTTT
CDR3 protein: CASSGGALNTEAFF
D gene: NA
clone size: NA
J gene: TRBJ1-1
V gene: TRBV2

CDR3 DNA: TGCGCCAGCAGCCAAGGGGACAGGGCGCAAGAGACCCAGTACTTC
CDR3 protein: CASSQGDRAQETQYF
D gene: TRBD1
clone size: few
J gene: TRBJ2-5
V gene: TRBV4-3

CDR3 DNA: TGTGCCAGCAGAGACAGGGCTAATTCACCCCTCCACTTT
CDR3 protein: CASRDRANSPLHF
D gene: TRBD1
clone size: NA
J gene: TRBJ1-6
V gene: TRBV27

CDR3 DNA: TGTGCCAGCAGTTTCAGTGTCCCCCGCCCGGGACTTCGCTACGAGCAGTACTTC
CDR3 protein: CASSFSVPRPGLRYEQYF
D gene: NA
clone size: NA
J gene: TRBJ2-7
V gene: TRBV27

CDR3 DNA: TGTGCCTGGAGTGTAGGGGGGGGCTACGAGCAGTACTTC
CDR3 protein: CAWSVGGGYEQYF
D gene: NA
clone size: NA
J gene: TRBJ2-7
V gene: TRBV30

CDR3 DNA: TGCGCCAGCAGCGCCCAGGGGGCGAGCTACGAGCAGTACTTC
CDR3 protein: CASSAQGASYEQYF
D gene: TRBD1
clone size: NA
J gene: TRBJ2-7
V gene: TRBV5-1

CDR3 DNA: TGTGCCAGCTCACAAAACACCGGAAGGCAAGAGACCCAGTACTTC
CDR3 protein: CASSQNTGRQETQYF
D gene: NA
clone size: NA
J gene: TRBJ2-5
V gene: TRBV18

CDR3 DNA: TGTGCCCGGGGACAGTTGAACACTGAAGCTTTCTTT
CDR3 protein: CARGQLNTEAFF
D gene: TRBD1
clone size: NA
J gene: TRBJ1-1
V gene: TRBV30

CDR3 DNA: TGTGCCAGCAGGGATAGCAATCAGCCCCAGCATTTT
CDR3 protein: CASRDSNQPQHF
D gene: NA
clone size: NA
J gene: TRBJ1-5
V gene: TRBV27

CDR3 DNA: TGCGCCAGCAGCCTCCCTAATCAGCCCCAGCATTTT
CDR3 protein: CASSLPNQPQHF
D gene: NA
clone size: NA
J gene: TRBJ1-5
V gene: TRBV5-1

CDR3 DNA: TGTGCCATCAGTGGCGTCGGCGATGGTCAGCCCCAGCATTTT
CDR3 protein: CAISGVGDGQPQHF
D gene: NA
clone size: NA
J gene: TRBJ1-5
V gene: TRBV10-3

CDR3 DNA: TGCAGCGTTGATTCTGGGGGTACTGAAGCTTTCTTT
CDR3 protein: CSVDSGGTEAFF
D gene: NA
clone size: once
J gene: TRBJ1-1
V gene: TRBV29-1

CDR3 DNA: TGCAGCGTTCAACCATCCCTGGATGAAAAACTGTTTTTT
CDR3 protein: CSVQPSLDEKLFF
D gene: NA
clone size: NA
J gene: TRBJ1-4
V gene: TRBV29-1